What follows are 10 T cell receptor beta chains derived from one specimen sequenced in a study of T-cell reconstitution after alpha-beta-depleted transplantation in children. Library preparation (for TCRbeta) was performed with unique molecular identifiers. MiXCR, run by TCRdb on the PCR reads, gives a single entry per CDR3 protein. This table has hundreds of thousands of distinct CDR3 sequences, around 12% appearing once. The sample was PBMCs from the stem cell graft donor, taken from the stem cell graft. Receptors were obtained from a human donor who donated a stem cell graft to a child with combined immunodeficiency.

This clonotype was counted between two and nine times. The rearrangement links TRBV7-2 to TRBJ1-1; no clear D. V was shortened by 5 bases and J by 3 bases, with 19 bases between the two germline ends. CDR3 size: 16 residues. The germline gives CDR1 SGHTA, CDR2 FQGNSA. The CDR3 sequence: CASSTLPLSTDTEAFF. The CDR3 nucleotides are TGTGCCAGCAGCACTTTACCATTAAGCACGGACACTGAAGCTTTCTTT. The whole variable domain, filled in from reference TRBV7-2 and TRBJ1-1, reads GAGVSQSPSNKVTEKGKDVELRCDPISGHTALYWYRQSLGQGLEFLIYFQGNSAPDKSGLPSDRFSAERTGGSVSTLTIQRTQQEDSAVYLCASSTLPLSTDTEAFFGQGTRLTVV.

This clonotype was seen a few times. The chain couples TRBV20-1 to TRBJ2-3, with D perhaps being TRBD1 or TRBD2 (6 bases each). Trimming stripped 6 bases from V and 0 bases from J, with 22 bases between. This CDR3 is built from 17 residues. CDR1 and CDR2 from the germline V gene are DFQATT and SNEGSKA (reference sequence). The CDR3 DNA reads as TGCAGTGCCCAACGCCAGGGGACTCAACCCAGCACAGATACGCAGTATTTT. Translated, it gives CSAQRQGTQPSTDTQYF.

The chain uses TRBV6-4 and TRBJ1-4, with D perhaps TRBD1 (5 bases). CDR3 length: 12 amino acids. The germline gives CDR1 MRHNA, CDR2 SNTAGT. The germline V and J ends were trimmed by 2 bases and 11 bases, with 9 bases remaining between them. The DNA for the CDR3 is TGTGCCAGCAGTGACGGTGGGGGGAAACTGTTTTTT. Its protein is CASSDGGGKLFF.

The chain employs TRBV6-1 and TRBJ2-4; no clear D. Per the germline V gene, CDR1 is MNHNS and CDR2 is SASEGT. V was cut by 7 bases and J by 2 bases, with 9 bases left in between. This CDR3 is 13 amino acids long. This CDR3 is CASNKGTKNIQYF. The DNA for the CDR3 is TGTGCCAGCAATAAGGGAACCAAAAACATTCAGTACTTC.

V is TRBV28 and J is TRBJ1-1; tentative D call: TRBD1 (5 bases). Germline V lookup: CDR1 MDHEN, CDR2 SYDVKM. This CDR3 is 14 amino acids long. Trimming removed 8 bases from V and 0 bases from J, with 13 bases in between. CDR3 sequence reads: CASDSGTVNTEAFF. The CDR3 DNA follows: TGTGCCAGCGACTCCGGGACGGTGAACACTGAAGCTTTCTTT.

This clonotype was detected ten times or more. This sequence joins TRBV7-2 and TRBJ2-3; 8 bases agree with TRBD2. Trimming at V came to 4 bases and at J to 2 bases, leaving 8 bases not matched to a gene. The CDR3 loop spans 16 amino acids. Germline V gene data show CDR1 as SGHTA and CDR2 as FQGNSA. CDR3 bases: TGTGCCAGCAGCTCCTTGGCGGGGGGCTACACAGATACGCAGTATTTT. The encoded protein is CASSSLAGGYTDTQYF.

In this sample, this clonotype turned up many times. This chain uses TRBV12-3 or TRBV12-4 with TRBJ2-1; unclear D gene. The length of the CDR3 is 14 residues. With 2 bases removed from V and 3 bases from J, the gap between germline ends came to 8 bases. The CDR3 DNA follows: TGTGCCAGCAGTTTAAGCAGTTACTACAATGAGCAGTTCTTC. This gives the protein CASSLSSYYNEQFF.

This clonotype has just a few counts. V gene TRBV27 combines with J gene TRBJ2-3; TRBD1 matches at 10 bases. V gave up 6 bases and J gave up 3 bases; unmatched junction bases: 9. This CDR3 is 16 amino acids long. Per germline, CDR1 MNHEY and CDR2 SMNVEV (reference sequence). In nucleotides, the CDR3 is TGTGCCAGCAGCCGTCTAGGACAGGGGGGAACAGATACGCAGTATTTT. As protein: CASSRLGQGGTDTQYF.

The CDR3 DNA sequence: TGTGCCAGCAGGGCCCCGGCTAGCGGTCCCTACGAGCAGTACTTC. It is translated as CASRAPASGPYEQYF. The rearrangement links TRBV2 to TRBJ2-7; 7 bases align to TRBD2. This CDR3 region has 15 residues. Trimming cost V 6 bases and J 2 bases; bases outside gene matches: 10. Germline loops: CDR1 SNHLY, CDR2 FYNNEI.

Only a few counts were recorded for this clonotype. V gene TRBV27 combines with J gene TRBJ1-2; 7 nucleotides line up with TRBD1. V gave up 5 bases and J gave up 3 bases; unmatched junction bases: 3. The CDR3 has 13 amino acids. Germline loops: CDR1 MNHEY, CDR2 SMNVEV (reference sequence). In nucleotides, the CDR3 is TGTGCCAGCAGTATCGACAGGGACTATGGCTACACCTTC. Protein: CASSIDRDYGYTF.